The 26 T cell receptor beta chains listed next were all sequenced from one sample in a study of blood T cell repertoires in COVID-19. Using immunoSEQ multiplex PCR, the repertoire was profiled, and TCRdb retains in-frame clones only, with some absent. Of roughly 300,000 clones listed, about 85% are singletons. The specimen was PBMCs or T cells enriched from blood (not recorded which). The receptors here all came from a woman in her forties or fifties who had recovered from COVID-19.

The V and J genes are TRBV7-3 and TRBJ1-3; D is perhaps TRBD1 (5 bases). This CDR3 spans 16 amino acids. Per germline, CDR1 SGHTA and CDR2 FQGTGA. Trimming stripped 2 bases from V and 1 base from J, with 12 bases between. The CDR3 DNA follows: TGTGCCAGCAGCTTATCACCCAGGGATTCTGGAAACACCATATATTTT. This encodes CASSLSPRDSGNTIYF.

J is TRBJ1-1 and V is TRBV2; unclear D gene. CDR1 and CDR2 (germline): SNHLY, FYNNEI. The CDR3 covers 13 residues. Between the trimmed V and J ends, which lost 11 bases and 0 bases, there was a span of 13 bases. The chain's CDR3 is CASLSEMNTEAFF. The CDR3 coding sequence is TGTGCCTCGCTGTCAGAAATGAACACTGAAGCTTTCTTT.

The V gene is TRBV5-1, the J gene TRBJ1-6, with D unclear. The germline V gene has CDR1 SGHRS and CDR2 YFSETQ. CDR3 length equals 15 residues. V was trimmed by 0 bases and J by 9 bases, leaving 13 bases between them. CDR3 residues: CASSLAAGFGSPLHF. CDR3 in DNA: TGCGCCAGCAGCTTGGCCGCGGGGTTTGGTTCACCCCTCCACTTT.

This clone was detected many times. The chain is built from TRBV6-5 and TRBJ1-2; D not resolved. The germline V gene encodes CDR1 MNHEY and CDR2 SVGAGI. Deletions cut 6 bases from V and 2 bases from J, with 13 bases between. The CDR3 consists of 14 residues. The CDR3 bases are TGTGCCAGCAGGGAGGGCAGCGGAAACTATGGCTACACCTTC. This gives the protein CASREGSGNYGYTF.

The chain is built from TRBV5-1 and TRBJ2-3; D possibly corresponds to TRBD2 (5 bases). Trimming took 3 bases from V and 6 from J, leaving 8 bases between them. The CDR3 loop spans 12 amino acids. CDR1 is SGHRS, CDR2 YFSETQ, per germline. The CDR3 nucleotides are TGCGCCAGCAGCTGGTCTAGCGATACGCAGTATTTT. Translated: CASSWSSDTQYF.

This chain links TRBV7-2 with TRBJ2-5; 8 positions agree with TRBD1. The CDR3 length is 16 residues. The V gene's germline CDR1 is SGHTA and CDR2 FQGNSA. With 5 bases clipped from V and 2 bases from J, the junction kept 10 bases outside the gene matches. CDR3 region: CASSPFGQGKQETQYF. DNA for the CDR3: TGTGCCAGCAGCCCCTTCGGACAGGGTAAACAAGAGACCCAGTACTTC.

This rearrangement joins TRBV5-1 to TRBJ2-1; D is unclear. This CDR3 region has 14 residues. Germline CDR1 and CDR2: SGHRS and YFSETQ. Trimming removed 0 bases from V and 8 bases from J, with 12 bases in between. This CDR3 reads CASSLGPPQDEQFF. In DNA, the CDR3 is TGCGCCAGCAGCTTGGGGCCCCCACAAGATGAGCAGTTCTTC.

A few counts support this clone. V gene TRBV15 combines with J gene TRBJ2-5, with D possibly matching TRBD2 (6 bases). The CDR3 spans 17 residues. In germline, CDR1 is LNHNV, CDR2 YYDKDF (reference sequence). With 0 bases removed from V and 2 bases from J, the gap between germline ends came to 16 bases. This chain's CDR3 is CATSRDPWRREQETQYF. DNA for the CDR3: TGTGCCACCAGCAGAGATCCCTGGCGGCGGGAACAAGAGACCCAGTACTTC.

V and J are TRBV19 and TRBJ1-4; the match to TRBD1 covers 7 bases. The germline V gene encodes CDR1 LNHDA and CDR2 SQIVND (reference sequence). The CDR3 has 16 amino acids. The junction had 3 bases not matched to a gene; V was cut back by 0 bases and J by 2 bases. The CDR3 DNA is TGTGCCAGTAGTATAGACAGGGGGTTGACTAATGAAAAACTGTTTTTT. Its translation: CASSIDRGLTNEKLFF.

The chain is built from TRBV2 and TRBJ2-1, with a possible D match to TRBD1 (5 bases). V was trimmed by 6 bases and J by 4 bases, leaving 13 bases between them. The CDR3 has 14 amino acids. CDR1 and CDR2 from the germline V gene are SNHLY and FYNNEI. The CDR3 protein is CASRPQPGYNEQFF. CDR3 sequence (DNA): TGTGCCAGCAGACCGCAGCCAGGGTACAATGAGCAGTTCTTC.

CDR3 region: CASSFLPASGASTDTQYF. CDR3 nucleotides: TGCGCCAGCAGCTTCCTTCCCGCTAGCGGGGCTAGCACAGATACGCAGTATTTT. The chain couples TRBV5-1 to TRBJ2-3, with 9 bases fitting TRBD2. The CDR3 loop spans 18 amino acids. Germline values: CDR1 SGHRS, CDR2 YFSETQ. Unmatched junction bases numbered 10, after V lost 2 bases and J lost 0 bases.

V usage is TRBV13 and J usage is TRBJ2-3; 9 nucleotides agree with TRBD1. CDR1 PRHDT and CDR2 FYEKMQ come from the germline V gene (reference sequence). V shed 5 bases, J shed 2 bases, and the junction held 11 bases outside the gene matches. The CDR3 is 17 amino acids. The CDR3 DNA reads TGTGCCAGCAGCCGTCCCCCGGGACAGGGAATCACAGATACGCAGTATTTT. Protein: CASSRPPGQGITDTQYF.

The CDR3 nucleotides read TGTGCCAGCAGCCAAGATTTCGGACTAGCGTTGAATGAGCAGTTCTTC. Amino acids: CASSQDFGLALNEQFF. The chain couples TRBV14 to TRBJ2-1; 9 bases are a match to TRBD2. Trimming at V came to 0 bases and at J to 7 bases, leaving 7 bases not matched to a gene. The CDR3 is made up of 16 amino acids. Germline loops: CDR1 SGHDN, CDR2 FVKESK.

The rearrangement uses TRBV5-1 and TRBJ1-2; 12 bases fit TRBD1. The CDR3 runs 16 residues. Germline CDR1 reads SGHRS; CDR2 reads YFSETQ. V lost 4 bases, J lost 7 bases, and 11 bases stayed unmatched. The CDR3 DNA reads as TGCGCCAGCAGCCCACAGGGACAGGGGGCCGGCCTTGGCTACACCTTC. It yields the protein CASSPQGQGAGLGYTF.

This sequence joins TRBV5-1 and TRBJ2-1; 11 bases line up with TRBD2. The CDR3 is 14 residues long. Per germline, CDR1 SGHRS and CDR2 YFSETQ. Trimming at V came to 4 bases and at J to 7 bases, leaving 4 bases not matched to a gene. In DNA, the CDR3 is TGCGCCAGCAGCGGGACTAGCGGAGGTAATGAGCAGTTCTTC. This codes for CASSGTSGGNEQFF. The whole variable domain, filled in from reference TRBV5-1 and TRBJ2-1, reads KAGVTQTPRYLIKTRGQQVTLSCSPISGHRSVSWYQQTPGQGLQFLFEYFSETQRNKGNFPGRFSGRQFSNSRSEMNVSTLELGDSALYLCASSGTSGGNEQFFGPGTRLTVL.

This clone was detected many times. The rearrangement links TRBV15 to TRBJ1-5, with 7 bases fitting TRBD1. CDR3 length: 15 amino acids. V lost 2 bases and J lost 6; bases outside the gene matches: 7. CDR1 is LNHNV and CDR2 is YYDKDF in the germline V gene (reference sequence). CDR3 sequence: CATSRTGDLGQPQHF. In DNA form, the CDR3 reads TGTGCCACCAGCAGAACAGGGGATTTGGGTCAGCCCCAGCATTTT. The entire variable domain, with the rest obtained from reference TRBV15 and TRBJ1-5, is as follows: DAMVIQNPRYQVTQFGKPVTLSCSQTLNHNVMYWYQQKSSQAPKLLFHYYDKDFNNEADTPDNFQSRRPNTSFCFLDIRSPGLGDTAMYLCATSRTGDLGQPQHFGDGTRLSIL.

The chain joins TRBV19 to TRBJ2-1, with a possible D match to TRBD2 (5 bases). Germline V CDR1 and CDR2: LNHDA, SQIVND (reference sequence). This CDR3 contains 11 residues. Trimming removed 6 bases from V and 9 bases from J, with 9 bases in between. The CDR3 protein is CASSQAGEQFF. The CDR3 DNA follows: TGTGCCAGTAGCCAGGCGGGTGAGCAGTTCTTC.

The chain links TRBV24-1 to TRBJ2-1, with 12 bases lining up with TRBD2. V dropped 2 bases and J dropped 0; count of bases not matched to a gene: 10. The germline V gene has CDR1 KGHDR and CDR2 SFDVKD. This CDR3 comprises 20 residues. The CDR3 nucleotides read TGTGCCACCAGTGATTACAAGACTAGCGGGGGTCGGAGCTCCTACAATGAGCAGTTCTTC. Residues: CATSDYKTSGGRSSYNEQFF.

The chain combines TRBV5-1 with TRBJ1-4, with D perhaps matching TRBD1 (5 bases). CDR3 length equals 15 residues. V lost 4 bases and J 6 bases, leaving 16 bases between the germline ends. Per germline, CDR1 SGHRS and CDR2 YFSETQ. CDR3: CASSARTGEDEKLFF. CDR3 DNA: TGCGCCAGCAGCGCGCGGACGGGGGAAGATGAAAAACTGTTTTTT.

V and J are TRBV6-5 and TRBJ2-6; 10 bases are shared with TRBD1. V lost 7 bases, J lost 2 bases, and 2 bases stayed unmatched. The germline CDR1 and CDR2 sequences are MNHEY and SVGAGI. The CDR3 has 15 amino acids. For the CDR3, the DNA is TGTGCCAGCACCGGACAGGGGGCTGGGGCCAACGTCCTGACTTTC. Amino acids: CASTGQGAGANVLTF.

This sequence joins TRBV18 and TRBJ1-2; 7 bases agree with TRBD1. The V and J ends lost 3 bases and 0 bases, in that order; junction bases with no gene match: 4. Germline CDR1 reads KGHSH; CDR2 reads LQKENI. The CDR3 totals 15 residues. The CDR3 sequence: CASSPGTATNYGYTF. The CDR3 DNA sequence: TGTGCCAGCTCACCCGGGACAGCTACTAACTATGGCTACACCTTC.

The chain carries TRBV3-1 (or the pseudogene TRBV3-2) and TRBJ1-2, with D maybe TRBD1 (6 bases). Per the germline V gene, CDR1 is LGHDT and CDR2 is YNNKEL (reference sequence). This CDR3 is built from 12 residues. V lost 2 bases to trimming and J lost 8 bases, with 9 bases between them. The CDR3 protein is CASSQRGYGYTF. CDR3 DNA: TGTGCCAGCAGCCAAAGGGGGTACGGCTACACCTTC.

The CDR3 DNA is TGCGCCAGTGAGGGACAGACGGGGCGAGAGACCCAGTACTTC. Translated: CASEGQTGRETQYF. The chain has TRBV10-2 and TRBJ2-5, with 7 positions matching TRBD1. CDR3 length: 14 amino acids. With V trimmed by 9 bases and J by 4 bases, 11 bases remained unmatched. CDR1 and CDR2 (germline): WSHSY, SAAADI.

The J gene is TRBJ1-1, the V gene TRBV27, with no clear D. Trimming took 5 bases from V and 7 from J, leaving 14 bases between them. Germline assignment: CDR1 MNHEY and CDR2 SMNVEV (reference sequence). The CDR3 length is 13 residues. DNA of the CDR3: TGTGCCAGCAGTGCGCGGGAGGGTGATGAAGCTTTCTTT. Translating it yields CASSAREGDEAFF.

With regard to this clone: A read error may produce the germline difference seen at one junction end. The V gene is TRBV11-2, the J gene TRBJ1-3, with TRBD1 identical over 12 bases. CDR1 is SGHAT, CDR2 FQNNGV, per germline. The length of the CDR3 is 13 residues. The CDR3 DNA is TGTGCCAGCAGTCGGGGACAGGGGGCGAGGACGGATTTT. Its translation: CASSRGQGARTDF.

The chain employs TRBV6-4 and TRBJ1-6, with 7 bases that match TRBD1. CDR1 and CDR2 (germline): MRHNA, SNTAGT. The CDR3 consists of 16 residues. The junction had 10 bases not matched to a gene; V was cut back by 2 bases and J by 9 bases. The CDR3 nucleotides read TGTGCCAGCAGTGACGATCAGGACAGGCCCGGTTCACCCCTCCACTTT. This codes for CASSDDQDRPGSPLHF.